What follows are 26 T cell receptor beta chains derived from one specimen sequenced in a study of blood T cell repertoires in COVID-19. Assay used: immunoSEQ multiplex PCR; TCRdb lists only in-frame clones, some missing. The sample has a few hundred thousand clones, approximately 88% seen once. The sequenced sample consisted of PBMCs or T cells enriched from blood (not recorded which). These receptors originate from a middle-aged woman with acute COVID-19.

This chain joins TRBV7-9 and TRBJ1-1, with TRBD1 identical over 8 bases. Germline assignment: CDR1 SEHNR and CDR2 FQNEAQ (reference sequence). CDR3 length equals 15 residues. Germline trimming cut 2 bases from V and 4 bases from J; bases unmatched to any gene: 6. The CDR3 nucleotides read TGTGCCAGCAGCTTAAACCGACAGGGGAGCACTGAAGCTTTCTTT. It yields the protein CASSLNRQGSTEAFF.

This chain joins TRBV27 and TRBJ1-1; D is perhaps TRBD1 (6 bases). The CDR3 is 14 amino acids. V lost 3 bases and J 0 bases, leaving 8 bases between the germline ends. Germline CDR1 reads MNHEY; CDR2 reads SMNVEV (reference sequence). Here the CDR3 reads CASSFHRVNTEAFF. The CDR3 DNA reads TGTGCCAGCAGTTTCCACAGGGTGAACACTGAAGCTTTCTTT.

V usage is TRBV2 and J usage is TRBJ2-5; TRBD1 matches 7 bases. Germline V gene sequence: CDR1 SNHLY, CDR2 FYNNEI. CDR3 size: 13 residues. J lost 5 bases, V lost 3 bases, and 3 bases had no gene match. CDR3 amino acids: CASSEGQYETQYF. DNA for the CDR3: TGTGCCAGCAGTGAGGGACAGTACGAGACCCAGTACTTC. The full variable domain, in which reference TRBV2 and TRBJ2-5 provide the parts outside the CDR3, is EPEVTQTPSHQVTQMGQEVILRCVPISNHLYFYWYRQILGQKVEFLVSFYNNEISEKSEIFDDQFSVERPDGSNFTLKIRSTKLEDSAMYFCASSEGQYETQYFGPGTRLLVL.

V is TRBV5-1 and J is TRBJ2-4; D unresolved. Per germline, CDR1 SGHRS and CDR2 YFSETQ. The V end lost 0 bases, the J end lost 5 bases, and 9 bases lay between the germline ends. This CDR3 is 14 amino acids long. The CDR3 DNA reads TGCGCCAGCAGCTTGGGGATACGGGAAAACATTCAGTACTTC. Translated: CASSLGIRENIQYF.

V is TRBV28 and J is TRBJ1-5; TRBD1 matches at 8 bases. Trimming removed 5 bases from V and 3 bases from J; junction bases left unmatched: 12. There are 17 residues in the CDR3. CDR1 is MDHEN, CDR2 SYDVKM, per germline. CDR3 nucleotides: TGTGCCAGCAGTGATCAAGGACAGGGCCTCAACAATCAGCCCCAGCATTTT. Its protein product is CASSDQGQGLNNQPQHF.

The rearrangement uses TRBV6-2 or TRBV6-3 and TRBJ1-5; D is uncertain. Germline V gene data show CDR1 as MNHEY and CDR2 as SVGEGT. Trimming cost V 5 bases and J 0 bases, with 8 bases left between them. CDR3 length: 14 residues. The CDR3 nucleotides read TGTGCCAGCAGTGATATTAGTAGCAATCAGCCCCAGCATTTT. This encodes CASSDISSNQPQHF.

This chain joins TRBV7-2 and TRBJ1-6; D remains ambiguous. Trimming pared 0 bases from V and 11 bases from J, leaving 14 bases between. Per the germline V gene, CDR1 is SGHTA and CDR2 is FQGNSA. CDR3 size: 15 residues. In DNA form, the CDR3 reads TGTGCCAGCAGCTTAGCGCTCGGGGTTCGGACACCCCTCCACTTT. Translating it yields CASSLALGVRTPLHF.

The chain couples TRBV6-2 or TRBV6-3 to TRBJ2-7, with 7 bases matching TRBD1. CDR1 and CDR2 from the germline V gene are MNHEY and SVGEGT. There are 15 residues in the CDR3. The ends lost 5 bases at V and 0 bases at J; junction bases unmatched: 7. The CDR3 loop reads CASSPGRDSSYEQYV. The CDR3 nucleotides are TGTGCCAGCAGTCCAGGACGGGACAGCTCCTACGAGCAGTACGTC.

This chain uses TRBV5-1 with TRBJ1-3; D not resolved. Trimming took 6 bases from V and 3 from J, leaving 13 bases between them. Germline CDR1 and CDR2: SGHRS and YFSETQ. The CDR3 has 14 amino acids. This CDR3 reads CASTEGGIGNTIYF. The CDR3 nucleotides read TGCGCCAGCACTGAGGGCGGAATTGGAAACACCATATATTTT.

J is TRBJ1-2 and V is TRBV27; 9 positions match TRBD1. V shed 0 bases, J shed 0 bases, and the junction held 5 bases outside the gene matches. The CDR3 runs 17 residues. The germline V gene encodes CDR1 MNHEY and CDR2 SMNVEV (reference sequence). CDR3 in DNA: TGTGCCAGCAGTTTATCCCGCGGGACAGGGACTAACTATGGCTACACCTTC. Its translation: CASSLSRGTGTNYGYTF.

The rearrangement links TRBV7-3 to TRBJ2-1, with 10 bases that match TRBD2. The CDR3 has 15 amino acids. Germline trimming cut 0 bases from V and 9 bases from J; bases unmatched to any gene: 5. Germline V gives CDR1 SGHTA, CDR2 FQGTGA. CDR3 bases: TGTGCCAGCAGCTTAACTAGCGGGAGGTTCTCTGAGCAGTTCTTC. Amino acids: CASSLTSGRFSEQFF. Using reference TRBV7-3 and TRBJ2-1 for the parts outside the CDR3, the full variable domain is GAGVSQTPSNKVTEKGKYVELRCDPISGHTALYWYRQSLGQGPEFLIYFQGTGAADDSGLPNDRFFAVRPEGSVSTLKIQRTERGDSAVYLCASSLTSGRFSEQFFGPGTRLTVL.

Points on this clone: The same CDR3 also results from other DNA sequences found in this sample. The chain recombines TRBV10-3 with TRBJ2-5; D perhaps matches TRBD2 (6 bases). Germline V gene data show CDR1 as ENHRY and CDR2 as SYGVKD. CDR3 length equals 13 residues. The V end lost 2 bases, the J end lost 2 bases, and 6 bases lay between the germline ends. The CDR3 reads CAISEAGQETQYF. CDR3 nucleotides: TGTGCCATCAGTGAGGCGGGGCAAGAGACCCAGTACTTC.

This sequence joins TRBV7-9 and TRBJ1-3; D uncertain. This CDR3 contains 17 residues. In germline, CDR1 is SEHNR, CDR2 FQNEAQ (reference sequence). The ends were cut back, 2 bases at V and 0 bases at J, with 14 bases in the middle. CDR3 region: CASSLFSLSSSGNTIYF. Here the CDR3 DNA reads TGTGCCAGCAGCTTATTTAGTTTAAGTAGCTCTGGAAACACCATATATTTT.

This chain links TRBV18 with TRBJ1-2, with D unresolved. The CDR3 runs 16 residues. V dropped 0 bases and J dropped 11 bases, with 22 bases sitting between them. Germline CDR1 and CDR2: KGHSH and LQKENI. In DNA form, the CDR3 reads TGTGCCAGCTCACCACCGGAGGCCAGAGGAACTAGACCATACACCTTC. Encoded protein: CASSPPEARGTRPYTF. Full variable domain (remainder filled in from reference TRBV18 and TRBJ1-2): NAGVMQNPRHLVRRRGQEARLRCSPMKGHSHVYWYRQLPEEGLKFMVYLQKENIIDESGMPKERFSAEFPKEGPSILRIQQVVRGDSAAYFCASSPPEARGTRPYTFGSGTRLTVV.

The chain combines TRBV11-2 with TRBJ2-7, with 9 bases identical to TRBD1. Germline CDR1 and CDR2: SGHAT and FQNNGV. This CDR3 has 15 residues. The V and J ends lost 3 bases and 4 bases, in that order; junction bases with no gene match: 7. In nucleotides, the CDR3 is TGTGCCAGCAGCTTCGGGACAGGGATTAGTTACGAGCAGTACGTC. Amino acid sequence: CASSFGTGISYEQYV.

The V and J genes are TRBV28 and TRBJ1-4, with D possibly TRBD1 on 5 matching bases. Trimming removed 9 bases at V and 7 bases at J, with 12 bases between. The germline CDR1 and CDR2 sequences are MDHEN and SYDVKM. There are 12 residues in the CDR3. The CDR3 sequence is CARQGQGEKLFF. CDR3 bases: TGTGCCAGACAAGGACAAGGTGAAAAACTGTTTTTT.

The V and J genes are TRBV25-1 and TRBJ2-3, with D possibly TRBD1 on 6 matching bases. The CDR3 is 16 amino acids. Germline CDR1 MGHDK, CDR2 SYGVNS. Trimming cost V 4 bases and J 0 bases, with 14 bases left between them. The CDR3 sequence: CASSGLTGASTDTQYF. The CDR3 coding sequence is TGTGCCAGCAGTGGGTTGACAGGAGCTAGCACAGATACGCAGTATTTT.

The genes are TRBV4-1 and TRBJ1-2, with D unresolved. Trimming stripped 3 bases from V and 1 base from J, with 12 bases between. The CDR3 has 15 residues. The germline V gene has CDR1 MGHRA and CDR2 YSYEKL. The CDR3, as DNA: TGCGCCAGCAGCCATACCTCAGGAAATAACTATGGCTACACCTTC. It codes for CASSHTSGNNYGYTF.

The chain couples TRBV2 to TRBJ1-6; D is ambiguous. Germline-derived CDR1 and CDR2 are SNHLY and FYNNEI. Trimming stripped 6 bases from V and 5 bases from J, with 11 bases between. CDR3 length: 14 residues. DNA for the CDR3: TGTGCCAGCAGCGCAGTCGGGGATAATTCACCCCTCCACTTT. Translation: CASSAVGDNSPLHF.

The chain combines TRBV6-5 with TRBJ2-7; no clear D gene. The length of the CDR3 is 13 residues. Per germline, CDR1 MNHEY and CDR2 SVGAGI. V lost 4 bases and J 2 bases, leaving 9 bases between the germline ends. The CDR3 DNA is TGTGCCAGCAGTTCCCTTCTAACCTACGAGCAGTACTTC. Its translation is CASSSLLTYEQYF.

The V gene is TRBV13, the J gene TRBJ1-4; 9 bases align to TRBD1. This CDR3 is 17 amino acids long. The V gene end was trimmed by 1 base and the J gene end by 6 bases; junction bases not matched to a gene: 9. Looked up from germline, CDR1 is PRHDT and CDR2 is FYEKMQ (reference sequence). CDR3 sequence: CASSLDLGTGGYEKLFF. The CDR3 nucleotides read TGTGCCAGCAGCTTAGACCTTGGAACAGGGGGCTATGAAAAACTGTTTTTT.

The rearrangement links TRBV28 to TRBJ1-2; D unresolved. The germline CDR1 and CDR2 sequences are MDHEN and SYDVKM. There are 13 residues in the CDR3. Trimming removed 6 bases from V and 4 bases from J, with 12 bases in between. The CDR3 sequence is CASSQTELYGYTF. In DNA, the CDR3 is TGTGCCAGCAGCCAAACAGAACTCTATGGCTACACCTTC.

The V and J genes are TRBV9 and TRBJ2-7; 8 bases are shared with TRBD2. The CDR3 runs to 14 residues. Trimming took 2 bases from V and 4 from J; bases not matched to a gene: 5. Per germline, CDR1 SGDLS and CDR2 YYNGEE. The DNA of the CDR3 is TGTGCCAGCAGCGTCAGAAGCGGGGGATACGAGCAGTACTTC. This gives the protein CASSVRSGGYEQYF.

Here the CDR3 DNA reads TGCGCCAGCAACGACAGGGGGCCCGGGGAGCAGTACTTC. This gives the protein CASNDRGPGEQYF. The V call is TRBV5-1, the J call TRBJ2-7; 10 bases agree with TRBD1. This CDR3 spans 13 amino acids. In germline, CDR1 is SGHRS, CDR2 YFSETQ. J lost 7 bases, V lost 6 bases, and 7 bases had no gene match.

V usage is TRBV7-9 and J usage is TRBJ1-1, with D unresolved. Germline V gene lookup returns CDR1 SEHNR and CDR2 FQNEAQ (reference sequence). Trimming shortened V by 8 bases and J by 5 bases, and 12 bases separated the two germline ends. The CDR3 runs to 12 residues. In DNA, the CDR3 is TGTGCCAGCGCCGTCTCGAGTACTGAAGCTTTCTTT. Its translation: CASAVSSTEAFF. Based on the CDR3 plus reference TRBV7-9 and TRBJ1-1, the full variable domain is DTGVSQNPRHKITKRGQNVTFRCDPISEHNRLYWYRQTLGQGPEFLTYFQNEAQLEKSRLLSDRFSAERPKGSFSTLEIQRTEQGDSAMYLCASAVSSTEAFFGQGTRLTVV.

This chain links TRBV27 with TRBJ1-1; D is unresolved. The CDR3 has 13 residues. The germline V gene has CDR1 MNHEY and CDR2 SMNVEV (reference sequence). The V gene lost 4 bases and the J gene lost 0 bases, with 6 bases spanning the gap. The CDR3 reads CASSSTVNTEAFF. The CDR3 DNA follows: TGTGCCAGCAGTTCCACAGTGAACACTGAAGCTTTCTTT.